The 11 T cell receptor beta chains in this list originate from one sample, sequenced in a study of blood T cells in healthy people across ages (dated by TCRdb to the mid-2010s). Preparation of the library involved 5' RACE. Sequencing used an Illumina HiSeq 2500. The second PCR ran for about 6 to 12 cycles and used a J-beta primer mix along with a sample-barcoded 5' primer. TCRdb cleaned the public reads at Q25 with fastp, built clones with MiXCR and kept in-frame beta chains. Entries that share a CDR3 protein sequence are merged under the most common genes and DNA. The sample records over 1,200,000 distinct CDR3 sequences, approximately 63% of which are singletons. The ten largest clonotypes hold approximately 7% of the sample. Sequenced: blood. These receptors were taken from a man between 18 and 35 years old in good health.

Only a few counts were recorded for this clonotype. As DNA, the CDR3 is TGTGCCAGCAGTTCCTGGGACTCTAGCTCCTACGAGCAGTACTTC. Protein product: CASSSWDSSSYEQYF. The chain links TRBV6-5 to TRBJ2-7; possible D gene TRBD2, 6 bases. Per germline, CDR1 MNHEY and CDR2 SVGAGI. Trimming took 4 bases from V and 0 from J, leaving 13 bases between them. There are 15 residues in the CDR3.

This clonotype was seen a handful of times. J is TRBJ1-2 and V is TRBV28; D is uncertain. Germline loops: CDR1 MDHEN, CDR2 SYDVKM. Trimming cost V 10 bases and J 2 bases, with 11 bases left between them. The CDR3 contains 12 residues. CDR3 region: CATNPGNYGYTF. The CDR3 bases are TGTGCCACCAACCCGGGGAACTATGGCTACACCTTC.

This clonotype came up a few times. The genes are TRBV13 and TRBJ2-7; 11 nucleotides align to TRBD1. This CDR3 region has 16 residues. Trimming at V came to 7 bases and at J to 3 bases, leaving 11 bases not matched to a gene. Germline lookup yields CDR1 PRHDT and CDR2 FYEKMQ (reference sequence). The CDR3 DNA sequence: TGTGCCAGCAACCATCGTGGGGACAGGGGGAACTACGAGCAGTACTTC. Protein: CASNHRGDRGNYEQYF.

This clonotype has only a few counts. The chain's CDR3 is CASSETSDQPQHF. Written as DNA, the CDR3 is TGTGCCAGCAGTGAGACCTCCGATCAGCCCCAGCATTTT. V gene TRBV28 combines with J gene TRBJ1-5; D not resolved. Germline assignment: CDR1 MDHEN and CDR2 SYDVKM. V shed 5 bases and J shed 5 bases, with 10 bases lying between them. The CDR3 runs 13 residues.

This clonotype was detected ten times or more. The CDR3 here is CSVGTSGSYEQYF. The CDR3 coding sequence is TGCAGCGTTGGGACTAGCGGCTCCTACGAGCAGTACTTC. The chain links TRBV29-1 to TRBJ2-7; 10 bases agree with TRBD2. The V and J ends lost 4 bases and 0 bases, in that order; junction bases with no gene match: 0. Germline lookup yields CDR1 SQVTM and CDR2 ANQGSEA. The CDR3 is 13 residues long.

This chain uses TRBV3-1 with TRBJ2-7; D may match TRBD1 or TRBD2 (5 bases each). This CDR3 spans 15 amino acids. Trimming removed 5 bases from V and 2 bases from J, with 16 bases in between. The V gene's germline CDR1 is LGHDT and CDR2 YNNKEL (reference sequence). The CDR3 nucleotides read TGTGCCAGCAGCGGCGCCGGGACCGATCCCTACGAGCAGTACTTC. Translated, it gives CASSGAGTDPYEQYF.

This rearrangement joins TRBV27 to TRBJ2-4; 8 bases map to TRBD1. The CDR3 sequence is 13 residues long. The germline V gene encodes CDR1 MNHEY and CDR2 SMNVEV (reference sequence). V gave up 5 bases and J gave up 6 bases; unmatched junction bases: 3. The CDR3 sequence is CASSRGTGNIQYF. The CDR3 DNA follows: TGTGCCAGCAGTAGAGGGACAGGAAACATTCAGTACTTC.

This clonotype was recorded at least ten times. The V and J genes are TRBV7-2 and TRBJ2-1; maybe TRBD2 (7 bases). This CDR3 has 13 residues. Germline CDR1 and CDR2: SGHTA and FQGNSA. V lost 5 bases, J lost 13 bases, and 18 bases lay in between. This CDR3 is CASSPGRGRDQFF. The CDR3 DNA reads as TGTGCCAGCAGCCCTGGGCGGGGGCGGGACCAGTTCTTC.

The gene calls are TRBV20-1 and TRBJ1-2; D remains unclear. CDR3 length: 15 residues. Between the trimmed V and J ends, which lost 0 bases and 4 bases, there was a span of 15 bases. Per germline, CDR1 DFQATT and CDR2 SNEGSKA (reference sequence). CDR3 amino acids: CSAREYGGQIYGYTF. The DNA of the CDR3 is TGCAGTGCTAGAGAGTACGGTGGGCAAATCTATGGCTACACCTTC.

There are a few counts of this clonotype. The chain links TRBV5-1 to TRBJ2-1; 7 bases are a match to TRBD2. Trimming at V came to 0 bases and at J to 5 bases, leaving 5 bases not matched to a gene. Looked up from germline, CDR1 is SGHRS and CDR2 is YFSETQ. The CDR3 sequence is 15 residues long. In DNA form, the CDR3 reads TGCGCCAGCAGCTTGGCTGCGGGAGCAAACAATGAGCAGTTCTTC. Amino acids: CASSLAAGANNEQFF.

The chain links TRBV5-1 to TRBJ2-7, with TRBD2 as a possible D gene (6 bases). This CDR3 comprises 16 residues. Germline lookup yields CDR1 SGHRS and CDR2 YFSETQ. V lost 5 bases to trimming and J lost 7 bases, with 25 bases between them. CDR3 protein: CASSSMRLVSYNEQYF. CDR3 DNA sequence: TGCGCCAGCAGTTCGATGCGACTAGTTTCCTACAATGAGCAGTACTTC.